The rows below give T cell receptor beta chains drawn from one sample of a study of CD8 T cells in Susac syndrome. TCRdb reanalysed the immunoSEQ multiplex PCR reads using MiXCR and keeps one entry per CDR3 protein. This table has fewer than 140,000 distinct CDR3 sequences, approximately 95% appearing once. The specimen was CD8+ T cells from PBMCs. Receptors were obtained from a human donor with Susac syndrome. CDR3s include the opening cysteine and the closing phenylalanine or tryptophan. D genes are given only for firm matches. Clone size is given for some rows only: seen once, a few or many times, or a class if the clone is expanded.

j_gene,d_gene,v_gene,abundance,CDR3nt,CDR3aa
TRBJ2-3,-,TRBV6-1,-,TGTGCCAGCAGTATGCGGGGGCCCGACAGCACAGATACGCAGTATTTT,CASSMRGPDSTDTQYF
TRBJ2-7,TRBD2,TRBV9,-,TGTGCCAGCAGCGTATCCGGGAGGAACGAGCAGTACTTC,CASSVSGRNEQYF
TRBJ1-5,-,TRBV3-1,-,TGTGCCAGCAGCCCCCCAGGTGGGAATCAGCCCCAGCATTTT,CASSPPGGNQPQHF
TRBJ2-7,TRBD1,TRBV29-1,-,TGCAGCGCCGTAGACAGGGCCTCCTACGAGCAGTACTTC,CSAVDRASYEQYF
TRBJ2-1,-,TRBV7-6,-,TGTGCCAGCAGCCCCGGAATAGGGGGGAACAATGAGCAGTTCTTC,CASSPGIGGNNEQFF
TRBJ2-7,TRBD1,TRBV12-3/TRBV12-4,-,TGTGCCAGCAGCTCGACAGGGACCGAGCAGTACTTC,CASSSTGTEQYF
TRBJ2-2,-,TRBV20-1,-,TGCAGTGCTAAATCGGGGGGGGAGCTGTTTTTT,CSAKSGGELFF
TRBJ2-3,-,TRBV4-1,once,TGCGCCAGCAGCCAAGAAGGCCCCGTTAGGAGTACAGATACGCAGTATTTT,CASSQEGPVRSTDTQYF
TRBJ2-2,-,TRBV6-5,-,TGTGCCAGCAGTTACGCTACCAACTCCAGGGAGCTGTTTTTT,CASSYATNSRELFF
TRBJ2-7,TRBD2,TRBV20-1,-,TGCAGTGCTGGCCGGGGGGGAGGGACCTACGAGCAGTACTTC,CSAGRGGGTYEQYF
TRBJ1-1,TRBD1,TRBV27,-,TGTGCCAGCAGTCCAGGGGGGGACACTGAAGCTTTCTTT,CASSPGGDTEAFF
TRBJ1-2,-,TRBV29-1,-,TGCAGCGTTGAAGACGGGCGGGGGCCACGCTATGGCTACACCTTC,CSVEDGRGPRYGYTF
TRBJ1-1,-,TRBV4-3,-,TGCGCCAGCAGCCAAGCCGGGACATACACTGAAGCTTTCTTT,CASSQAGTYTEAFF
TRBJ2-1,-,TRBV6-2/TRBV6-3,-,TGTGCCAGCAGTTACGTGGGCAATGAGCAGTTCTTC,CASSYVGNEQFF
TRBJ2-6,-,TRBV11-2,-,TGTGCCAGCAGCTCTCCAGGGTCTGGGGCCAACGTCCTGACTTTC,CASSSPGSGANVLTF
TRBJ1-5,-,TRBV27,-,TGTGCCAGCAGTTTATCGAGGACAGGCAATCAGCCCCAGCATTTT,CASSLSRTGNQPQHF
TRBJ1-2,-,TRBV14,-,TGTGCCAGCAGCCTACAGGGAGGTGATGGCTACACCTTC,CASSLQGGDGYTF
TRBJ2-7,TRBD2,TRBV7-2,-,TGTGCCAGCAGCTTAGGAGCGGGGGGGCCCCACGAGCAGTACTTC,CASSLGAGGPHEQYF
TRBJ2-7,-,TRBV12-3/TRBV12-4,-,TGTGCCAGCAGTTTAGGTGGGCTGGAGCAGTACTTC,CASSLGGLEQYF
TRBJ2-7,TRBD2,TRBV19,-,TGTGCCAGTAGCTTAGCGGGGGCCTCCTACGAGCAGTACTTC,CASSLAGASYEQYF
TRBJ2-5,TRBD1,TRBV19,-,TGTGCCAGTAGTACCTTACCGTCACAGGGGCTAGGAGAGACCCAGTACTTC,CASSTLPSQGLGETQYF
TRBJ2-1,-,TRBV29-1,-,TGCAGCGTTGAGACACACTACAATGAGCAGTTCTTC,CSVETHYNEQFF
TRBJ1-1,TRBD1,TRBV15,-,TGTGCCACCAGCAGTGACAGGGGGGGCATGAACACTGAAGCTTTCTTT,CATSSDRGGMNTEAFF
TRBJ1-1,-,TRBV9,-,TGTGCCAGCAGCGAGGGGACAAGAAGGAACACTGAAGCTTTCTTT,CASSEGTRRNTEAFF
TRBJ2-5,TRBD1,TRBV6-1,few,TGTGCCAGCAGATGGGACAGTAACCAAGAGACCCAGTACTTC,CASRWDSNQETQYF